The next 20 T cell receptor beta chains were all read from a single sample in a study of cytomegalovirus exposure and HLA in healthy donors. In the PCR, 60 Vbeta and 13 Jbeta primers were used. TCRdb's table, derived via immunoSEQ multiplex PCR, lists solely in-frame clones and lacks some. Here the sample spans 150,000 to 250,000 clones, 82% being singletons. The sequencing input was PBMCs. The receptor set was obtained from a woman aged 45-60 years in good health and CMV-seropositive.

The V gene is TRBV18, the J gene TRBJ2-7, with a weak D call TRBD1 (6 bases). Per germline, CDR1 KGHSH and CDR2 LQKENI. Trimming removed 6 bases from V and 1 base from J, with 10 bases in between. The CDR3 consists of 13 residues. CDR3 sequence: CASSSQGSYEQYF. The CDR3 DNA reads TGTGCCAGCTCCTCCCAGGGGTCCTACGAGCAGTACTTC.

This rearrangement joins TRBV6-6 to TRBJ1-2; D is perhaps TRBD1 (5 bases). CDR3 length: 15 amino acids. The V gene's germline CDR1 is MNHNY and CDR2 SVGAGI (reference sequence). Trimming pared 2 bases from V and 5 bases from J, leaving 15 bases between. The CDR3 here is CASSYIRKQEYGYTF. CDR3 coding DNA: TGTGCCAGCAGTTACATCAGAAAACAGGAGTATGGCTACACCTTC.

This clone was picked up a small number of times. The chain couples TRBV10-2 to TRBJ1-6, with D unclear. V dropped 2 bases and J dropped 9 bases, with 11 bases sitting between them. This CDR3 spans 14 amino acids. Germline loops: CDR1 WSHSY, CDR2 SAAADI. The CDR3 spells CASSEAGGPSPLHF. CDR3 DNA: TGCGCCAGCAGTGAGGCCGGTGGTCCTTCACCCCTCCACTTT.

V is TRBV6-1 and J is TRBJ2-5; TRBD2 is a possible D gene (7 bases). There are 15 residues in the CDR3. With 1 base removed from V and 5 bases from J, the gap between germline ends came to 14 bases. Germline V gene lookup returns CDR1 MNHNS and CDR2 SASEGT. CDR3 bases: TGTGCCAGCAGTGAAGGTGCGGGGGCTGGGGAGACCCAGTACTTC. As protein: CASSEGAGAGETQYF.

On this clone itself: One end of the junction varies from germline; a read error may be responsible. The J gene is TRBJ2-6, the V gene TRBV19; D might be TRBD1 (5 bases). CDR3 length: 16 amino acids. Germline V gene lookup returns CDR1 LNHDA and CDR2 SQIVND (reference sequence). CDR3 sequence (DNA): TGTGCCAGTAGTATGGGCGAAACGTCTGGGGCCAACGGCCTGACTTTC. Translating it yields CASSMGETSGANGLTF. Based on the CDR3 plus reference TRBV19 and TRBJ2-6, the full variable domain is DGGITQSPKYLFRKEGQNVTLSCEQNLNHDAMYWYRQDPGQGLRLIYYSQIVNDFQKGDIAEGYSVSREKKESFPLTVTSAQKNPTAFYLCASSMGETSGANGLTFGAGSRLTVL.

The genes are TRBV4-3 and TRBJ2-2; 7 positions match TRBD1. Germline V gene lookup returns CDR1 LGHNA and CDR2 YSLEER. The CDR3 sequence is 14 residues long. The J segment lost 6 bases and the V segment lost 5 bases, leaving 6 bases of the junction unmatched. The CDR3 nucleotides read TGCGCCAGCAGCTTACAGGGGAGCCCCGGGGAGCTGTTTTTT. This codes for CASSLQGSPGELFF.

The rearrangement links TRBV4-1 to TRBJ2-5; TRBD2 aligns across 9 bases. Germline assignment: CDR1 MGHRA and CDR2 YSYEKL. There are 16 residues in the CDR3. V was pared by 4 bases and J by 2 bases, with 8 bases of the junction left unmatched. CDR3 sequence: CASSPGPAGGQETQYF. In nucleotides, the CDR3 is TGCGCCAGCAGCCCCGGTCCCGCGGGGGGGCAAGAGACCCAGTACTTC.

The V and J genes are TRBV27 and TRBJ2-7; unclear D gene. The CDR3 has 13 amino acids. CDR1 and CDR2 (germline): MNHEY, SMNVEV (reference sequence). Trimming took 6 bases from V and 0 from J, leaving 9 bases between them. This CDR3 reads CASRPGHSYEQYF. In DNA form, the CDR3 reads TGTGCCAGCAGACCGGGTCACTCCTACGAGCAGTACTTC.

The rearrangement uses TRBV11-2 and TRBJ2-7; 8 bases line up with TRBD1. Trimming removed 7 bases from V and 2 bases from J; junction bases left unmatched: 10. Germline lookup yields CDR1 SGHAT and CDR2 FQNNGV. This CDR3 is 15 amino acids long. The CDR3 nucleotides read TGTGCCAGCAACTCCCGCGGACAGGGAGCCTACGAGCAGTACTTC. It specifies CASNSRGQGAYEQYF. The full variable domain, in which reference TRBV11-2 and TRBJ2-7 provide the parts outside the CDR3, is EAGVAQSPRYKIIEKRQSVAFWCNPISGHATLYWYQQILGQGPKLLIQFQNNGVVDDSQLPKDRFSAERLKGVDSTLKIQPAKLEDSAVYLCASNSRGQGAYEQYFGPGTRLTVT.

The rearrangement links TRBV6-1 to TRBJ2-2; D may be TRBD2 (6 bases). With 7 bases removed from V and 4 bases from J, the gap between germline ends came to 13 bases. The CDR3 is made up of 14 amino acids. CDR1 and CDR2 (germline): MNHNS, SASEGT. CDR3 in amino acids: CASKVDGSTGELFF. The CDR3 coding sequence is TGTGCCAGCAAGGTGGACGGGAGCACCGGGGAGCTGTTTTTT.

V is TRBV5-8 and J is TRBJ2-3; 9 bases map to TRBD1. The CDR3 sequence is 14 residues long. Germline V gene lookup returns CDR1 SGHTS and CDR2 YDEGEE. With V trimmed by 4 bases and J by 4 bases, 4 bases remained unmatched. CDR3 loop: CASSLQGASDTQYF. The CDR3 nucleotides are TGTGCCAGCAGCCTACAGGGGGCATCAGATACGCAGTATTTT.

V is TRBV27 and J is TRBJ1-1; weak D call: TRBD1 (5 bases). This CDR3 is built from 12 residues. Trimming stripped 5 bases from V and 5 bases from J, with 9 bases between. Germline V gene lookup returns CDR1 MNHEY and CDR2 SMNVEV (reference sequence). The CDR3 nucleotides are TGTGCCAGCAGTATGGGGGGGACTGAAGCTTTCTTT. Its translation is CASSMGGTEAFF.

The chain is built from TRBV7-2 and TRBJ1-2; D gene ambiguous. V lost 5 bases and J lost 3, with 16 bases in between. The CDR3 contains 15 residues. The germline gives CDR1 SGHTA, CDR2 FQGNSA. The CDR3 is CASSPRDLPHYGYTF. CDR3 nucleotides: TGTGCCAGCAGCCCCCGGGATCTCCCTCACTATGGCTACACCTTC.

The J gene is TRBJ2-5, the V gene TRBV7-2; TRBD1 matches at 7 bases. Germline V gives CDR1 SGHTA, CDR2 FQGNSA. The ends lost 1 base at V and 7 bases at J; junction bases unmatched: 3. This CDR3 has 13 amino acids. The CDR3 protein is CASSLEQGVTQYF. The DNA for the CDR3 is TGTGCCAGCAGCTTAGAGCAGGGGGTGACCCAGTACTTC.

A word on this clone: This specimen includes other DNA sequences encoding the same CDR3. The V and J genes are TRBV5-1 and TRBJ1-5; D is possibly TRBD1 (6 bases). The ends were cut back, 2 bases at V and 2 bases at J, with 8 bases in the middle. The germline gives CDR1 SGHRS, CDR2 YFSETQ. The length of the CDR3 is 14 residues. The CDR3 DNA is TGCGCCAGCAGCTTAGAGGGGGGCAATCAGCCCCAGCATTTT. Translating gives CASSLEGGNQPQHF.

The chain couples TRBV7-9 to TRBJ1-2; a weak D match, TRBD1 (6 bases). This CDR3 has 15 residues. The germline gives CDR1 SEHNR, CDR2 FQNEAQ (reference sequence). V was trimmed by 5 bases and J by 5 bases, leaving 18 bases between them. In DNA, the CDR3 is TGTGCCAGCAGCCCCGCCGGACAGAACTCATATGGCTACACCTTC. Its translation: CASSPAGQNSYGYTF.

The genes are TRBV10-3 and TRBJ1-2; 7 bases align to TRBD1. Germline V gives CDR1 ENHRY, CDR2 SYGVKD. Trimming removed 10 bases from V and 4 bases from J; junction bases left unmatched: 9. CDR3 length equals 13 residues. CDR3 loop: CASQSGGSYGYTF. The CDR3 DNA follows: TGTGCCAGCCAGTCAGGGGGTTCCTATGGCTACACCTTC.

The V and J genes are TRBV29-1 and TRBJ1-4, with D maybe TRBD1 (6 bases). Trimming left V 6 bases short and J 3 bases short, with 17 bases between. The CDR3 has 15 amino acids. CDR1 is SQVTM and CDR2 is ANQGSEA in the germline V gene. CDR3 sequence: CSVAPGGAANEKLFF. CDR3 bases: TGCAGCGTCGCACCGGGGGGCGCAGCTAATGAAAAACTGTTTTTT.

In the case of this clone: The same CDR3 also results from other DNA sequences found in this sample. This chain connects TRBV6-5 to TRBJ2-7, with 9 bases that match TRBD1. V was clipped by 6 bases and J by 0 bases; unmatched bases: 3. CDR3 length equals 14 residues. Germline V CDR1 and CDR2: MNHEY, SVGAGI. The DNA for the CDR3 is TGTGCCAGCAGGAGGGGACAGGGCTCCTACGAGCAGTACTTC. Its translation: CASRRGQGSYEQYF.

For the CDR3, the DNA is TGTGCCAGCAGCTCTAAAAGGGGGGGACTTCTCGAGCAGTACTTC. This sequence encodes CASSSKRGGLLEQYF. The V and J genes are TRBV7-2 and TRBJ2-7, with D possibly matching TRBD2 (7 bases). Trimming cost V 4 bases and J 6 bases, with 19 bases left between them. The germline CDR1 and CDR2 sequences are SGHTA and FQGNSA. The CDR3 length is 15 residues.